The rows below give T cell receptor beta chains drawn from one sample of a study of blood T cell repertoires in COVID-19. Using immunoSEQ multiplex PCR, the repertoire was profiled, and TCRdb retains in-frame clones only, with some absent. The sample lists some 280,000 clones; 70% to 90% were seen once. Sequencing used peripheral blood. The origin of the receptors is a woman in her fifties or sixties with active or convalescent COVID-19. Each CDR3 is given with its conserved first and last residue. D genes are given only for firm matches. Clone size is shown for a subset of rows, as once, few, many or a class of expanded clone.

V gene	D gene	clone size	J gene	CDR3 DNA	CDR3 protein
TRBV5-1	NA	few	TRBJ1-2	TGCGCCAGCAGCTTACACCCTGCGGACTATGGCTACACCTTC	CASSLHPADYGYTF
TRBV10-3	TRBD2	NA	TRBJ2-7	TGTGCCATCAGTGAGTTAGGCTCTAGCGGGAGCGAGCAGTACTTC	CAISELGSSGSEQYF
TRBV25-1	NA	NA	TRBJ2-6	TGTGCCAGCAGTTCTCTAGGATCCTCTGGGGCCAACGTCCTGACTTTC	CASSSLGSSGANVLTF
TRBV5-1	TRBD1	NA	TRBJ2-2	TGCGCCAGCAGCTTGCAGGGGGAAGGCGGGGAGCTGTTTTTT	CASSLQGEGGELFF
TRBV25-1	NA	NA	TRBJ2-3	TGTGCCAGCAGTGAATCTGACAGGTCTATCGATACGCAGTATTTT	CASSESDRSIDTQYF
TRBV24-1	NA	NA	TRBJ2-7	TGTGCCACCAGTAAATTTCGGGGCTACGAGCAGTACTTC	CATSKFRGYEQYF
TRBV4-1	TRBD2	NA	TRBJ2-3	TGCGCCAGCAGCCAAGTCGCCGGGACTAGCGATACGCAGTATTTT	CASSQVAGTSDTQYF
TRBV27	NA	NA	TRBJ1-6	TGTGCCAGCAGTTTGATACGGGATAATTCACCCCTCCACTTT	CASSLIRDNSPLHF
TRBV29-1	NA	NA	TRBJ1-4	TGCGCGGGGGGGAGGATGGGTGAAAAACTGTTTTTT	CAGGRMGEKLFF
TRBV5-1	NA	NA	TRBJ1-1	TGCGCCAGCAGCTTGGGGGGGAGGTACTCTGAAGCTTTCTTT	CASSLGGRYSEAFF
TRBV19	TRBD1	NA	TRBJ2-7	TGTGCCAGTAGTATGCGACAGGGGCCCTACGAGCAGTACTTC	CASSMRQGPYEQYF
TRBV19	TRBD2	NA	TRBJ2-2	TGTGCCAGTAGTCCGGGTAGCGGGAGGGCAGGGCGCACCGGGGAGCTGTTTTTT	CASSPGSGRAGRTGELFF
TRBV28	TRBD1	NA	TRBJ1-6	TGTGCCACCATTAAGGGGGACAGTGGATCACCCCTCCACTTT	CATIKGDSGSPLHF
TRBV3-1/TRBV3-2	TRBD1	NA	TRBJ1-1	TGTGCCAGCAGCCGGCGACAGGGGGAGGCTGAAGCTTTCTTT	CASSRRQGEAEAFF
TRBV2	NA	NA	TRBJ2-1	TGTGCCAGCAGTGAAAGGGTCGGGAGTTCTTTTTACAATGAGCAGTTCTTC	CASSERVGSSFYNEQFF
TRBV7-2	NA	NA	TRBJ1-5	TGTGCCAGCAGCCCCCGTTCATTCAGGGGCAATCAGCCCCAGCATTTT	CASSPRSFRGNQPQHF
TRBV2	TRBD2	NA	TRBJ2-7	TGTGCCAGCACCGCGGGAGCAGTCACCGAGCAGTACTTC	CASTAGAVTEQYF
TRBV7-7	TRBD2	NA	TRBJ2-3	TGTGCCAGCAGCCCTCGGGGACTAGCGGGCACAGATACGCAGTATTTT	CASSPRGLAGTDTQYF
TRBV28	NA	NA	TRBJ1-1	TGTGCCAGCAGTTTGCTAACAGTCATGACCACTGAAGCTTTCTTT	CASSLLTVMTTEAFF
TRBV29-1	NA	NA	TRBJ1-5	TGCAGCGTTGGACAGCCCAATCAGCCCCAGCATTTT	CSVGQPNQPQHF
TRBV6-5	NA	NA	TRBJ1-1	TGTGCCAGCAGTTACTCTAGACTCCGGGGCACTGAAGCTTTCTTT	CASSYSRLRGTEAFF
TRBV7-2	TRBD1	NA	TRBJ1-4	TGTGCCAGCAGTTCTACAGGGGCGGGGATTGAAAAACTGTTTTTT	CASSSTGAGIEKLFF
TRBV27	NA	few	TRBJ1-4	TGTGCCAGCAGTCCCCCTCGGAGGGACGTTAATACTAATGAAAAACTGTTTTTT	CASSPPRRDVNTNEKLFF
TRBV29-1	TRBD2	NA	TRBJ2-5	TGCAGCGTGGACAAAACCGGGGGGGAGACCCAGTACTTC	CSVDKTGGETQYF
TRBV5-1	TRBD2	NA	TRBJ2-2	TGCGCCAGCAGCTTGGTTAGCGGGGCTGTCCCCGGGGAGCTGTTTTTT	CASSLVSGAVPGELFF
TRBV3-1/TRBV3-2	NA	few	TRBJ1-1	TGTGCCAGCAGCCCACGAAACAGCGCAGGGCACACTGAAGCTTTCTTT	CASSPRNSAGHTEAFF
TRBV19	NA	NA	TRBJ1-1	TGTGCCAGTAGTATTGGAGGGTGGGACACTGAAGCTTTCTTT	CASSIGGWDTEAFF
TRBV15	NA	NA	TRBJ2-5	TGTGCCACCAGTATCACAGGGATAACCCAGTACTTC	CATSITGITQYF
TRBV18	TRBD1	NA	TRBJ2-2	TGTGCCAGCTCACCAAGGGACAGGGGCACCGGGGAGCTGTTTTTT	CASSPRDRGTGELFF
TRBV2	NA	NA	TRBJ1-5	TGTGCCAGCATTCCCGACAATACAAATCAGCCCCAGCATTTT	CASIPDNTNQPQHF
TRBV28	NA	NA	TRBJ1-6	TGTGCCAGCAGTCCCACCCCGGGTGAGACACCCCTCCACTTT	CASSPTPGETPLHF
TRBV5-1	TRBD1	NA	TRBJ2-3	TGCGCCAGCACACAGGGGCTGGTCACAGATACGCAGTATTTT	CASTQGLVTDTQYF
TRBV18	TRBD1	NA	TRBJ1-1	TGTGCCAGCTCACCACCGACAGGGGTGAACACTGAAGCTTTCTTT	CASSPPTGVNTEAFF
TRBV6-5	NA	NA	TRBJ1-5	TGTGCCAGCAGGTCCTCGGAGGGAGTCAATCAGCCCCAGCATTTT	CASRSSEGVNQPQHF
TRBV11-3	TRBD2	NA	TRBJ2-1	TGTGCCAGCAGCTTAGGGACTAGCGGGAGTCTGGGGAATGAGCAGTTCTTC	CASSLGTSGSLGNEQFF
TRBV7-2	NA	NA	TRBJ1-2	TGTGCCAGCAACTACCGGACAGTCGGTAACTATGGCTACACCTTC	CASNYRTVGNYGYTF
TRBV6-5	TRBD2	NA	TRBJ2-7	TGTGCCAGCAGCCCCACGACTAGCGGGAACGAGCAGTACTTC	CASSPTTSGNEQYF
TRBV5-1	NA	once	TRBJ2-7	TGCGCCAGCTCCTCCGGACTCAGCTCCTACGAGCAGTACTTC	CASSSGLSSYEQYF
TRBV5-1	NA	NA	TRBJ1-4	TGCGCCAGCAGCTTGGACAGGCCGGCAACTAATGAAAAACTGTTTTTT	CASSLDRPATNEKLFF
TRBV5-8	TRBD1	NA	TRBJ1-5	TGTGCCAGCAGCTTTGGTCAGGGGGCCCAGCCCCAGCATTTT	CASSFGQGAQPQHF
TRBV7-2	TRBD2	NA	TRBJ2-1	TGTGCCAGCAGCGCCCTTAGCGGGACCTCCTACAATGAGCAGTTCTTC	CASSALSGTSYNEQFF
TRBV6-1	TRBD1	NA	TRBJ2-5	TGTGCCAGCAGTGGGGACAGGGAGGGGGGCATGGGGGAGACCCAGTACTTC	CASSGDREGGMGETQYF
TRBV2	NA	once	TRBJ1-4	TGTGCCAGCAGTGATTCGCAGGGGAGGGCTAATGAAAAACTGTTTTTT	CASSDSQGRANEKLFF
TRBV5-1	NA	NA	TRBJ1-2	TGCGCCAGCAGCTTGGAATACCCGGGGAGCTATGGCTACACCTTC	CASSLEYPGSYGYTF
TRBV10-1	NA	NA	TRBJ2-3	TGCGCCAGCAGGGAACCTAGTGAGAGGACAGATACGCAGTATTTT	CASREPSERTDTQYF
TRBV11-2	TRBD1	NA	TRBJ1-6	TGTGCCAGCAGCGAGCGTTACGGAAGGACAGGGTCTTACTCACCCCTCCACTTT	CASSERYGRTGSYSPLHF
TRBV9	NA	NA	TRBJ2-2	TGTGCCAGCAGCGTTTCTCTCCAAACTGGCGGGCGTCATAACACCGGGGAGCTGTTTTTT	CASSVSLQTGGRHNTGELFF
TRBV14	NA	few	TRBJ2-3	TGTGCCAGCAGCCCTGGAGGTGCCCCGGATACGCAGTATTTT	CASSPGGAPDTQYF
TRBV6-5	NA	NA	TRBJ1-5	TGTGCCAGCAGTCCCCACCCGGGAAGCAATCAGCCCCAGCATTTT	CASSPHPGSNQPQHF
TRBV12-3/TRBV12-4	NA	NA	TRBJ2-7	TGTGCCAGCAGTTCTGAGGGCCCCTACGAGCAGTACTTC	CASSSEGPYEQYF
TRBV12-5	TRBD1	NA	TRBJ1-2	TGTGCTAGTGGTTTATTACAGGGGCGGGATGGCTACACCTTC	CASGLLQGRDGYTF